The subject of this entry is one T cell receptor (beta chain). The data were taken from a study of blood T cell repertoires in COVID-19. Study background: There were acute and convalescent COVID-19 samples, and they came from the United States, Italy and Spain. T cells, B-cell-depleted T cells, or PBMCs provided the cDNA or gDNA that served as material.

Data came from immunoSEQ multiplex PCR; TCRdb stores just in-frame clones and leaves some out. The sample contains some 120,000 clones, 70% to 90% of which appear only once. Trimming took 0 bases from V and 4 from J; bases not matched to a gene: 5. The CDR3 is 15 amino acids. CDR1 and CDR2 from the germline V gene are SGHTA and FQGNSA. The clonotype was recovered from a human donor in a cohort sampled during active COVID-19. The chain carries TRBV7-2 and TRBJ2-7; 8 bases map to TRBD2. Sequenced sample: peripheral blood. This chain's CDR3 is CASSLATSAAYEQYF. As DNA, the CDR3 is TGTGCCAGCAGCTTAGCGACTAGCGCCGCATACGAGCAGTACTTC.